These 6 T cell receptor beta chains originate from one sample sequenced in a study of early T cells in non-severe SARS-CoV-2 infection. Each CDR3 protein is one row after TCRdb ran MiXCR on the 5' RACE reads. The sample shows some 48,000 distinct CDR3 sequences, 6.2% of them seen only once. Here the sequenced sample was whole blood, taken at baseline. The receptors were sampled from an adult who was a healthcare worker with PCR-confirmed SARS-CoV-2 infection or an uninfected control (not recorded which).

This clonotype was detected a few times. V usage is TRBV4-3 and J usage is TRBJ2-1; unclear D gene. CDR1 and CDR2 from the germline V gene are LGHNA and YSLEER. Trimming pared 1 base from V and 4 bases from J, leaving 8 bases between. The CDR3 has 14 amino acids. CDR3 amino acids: CASSQVGLYNEQFF. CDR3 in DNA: TGCGCCAGCAGCCAAGTAGGGCTTTACAATGAGCAGTTCTTC.

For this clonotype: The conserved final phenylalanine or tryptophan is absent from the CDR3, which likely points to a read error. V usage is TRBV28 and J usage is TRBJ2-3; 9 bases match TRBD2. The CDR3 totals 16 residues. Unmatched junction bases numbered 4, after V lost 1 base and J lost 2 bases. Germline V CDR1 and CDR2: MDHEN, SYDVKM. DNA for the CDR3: TGTGCCAGCAGTTTATTGGCGGGAGGGACCACAGATACGCAGTATTAT. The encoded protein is CASSLLAGGTTDTQYY.

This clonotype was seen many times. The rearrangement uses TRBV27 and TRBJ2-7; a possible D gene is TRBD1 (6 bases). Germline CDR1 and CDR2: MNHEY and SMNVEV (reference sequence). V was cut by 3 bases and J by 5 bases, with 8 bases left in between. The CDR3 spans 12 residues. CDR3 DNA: TGTGCCAGCAGTTTTACAGGGAACGAGCAGTACTTC. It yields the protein CASSFTGNEQYF.

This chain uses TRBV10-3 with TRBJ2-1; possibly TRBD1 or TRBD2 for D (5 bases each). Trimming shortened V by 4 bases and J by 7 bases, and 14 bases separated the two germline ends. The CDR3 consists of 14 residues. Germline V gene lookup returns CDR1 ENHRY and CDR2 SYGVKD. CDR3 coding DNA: TGTGCCATCAGTGGGCAGGGTGGGAGAAATGAGCAGTTCTTC. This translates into CAISGQGGRNEQFF.

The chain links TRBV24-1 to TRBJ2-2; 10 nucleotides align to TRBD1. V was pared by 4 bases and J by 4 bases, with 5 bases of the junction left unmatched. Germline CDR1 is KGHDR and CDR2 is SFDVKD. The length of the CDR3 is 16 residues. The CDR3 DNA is TGTGCCACCAGTGACGACAGGGGGCGAAGCACCGGGGAGCTGTTTTTT. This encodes CATSDDRGRSTGELFF.

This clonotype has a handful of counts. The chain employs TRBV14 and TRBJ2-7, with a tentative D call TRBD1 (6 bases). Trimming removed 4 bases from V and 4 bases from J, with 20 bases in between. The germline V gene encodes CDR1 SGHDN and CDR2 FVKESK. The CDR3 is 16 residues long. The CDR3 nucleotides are TGTGCCAGCAGCCGATCAGGGGACCTATGGGGATACGAGCAGTACTTC. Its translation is CASSRSGDLWGYEQYF.